This TCR beta chain was found in a study of OX40 agonist ivuxolimab in advanced cancers. On the study more broadly: The study reported partial responses in three patients: one hepatocellular carcinoma, two cutaneous melanoma.

The repertoire was sequenced with immunoSEQ multiplex PCR; TCRdb's copy has only in-frame clones and lacks some. The table shows 57,000 or so clones, with 85% occurring only once. Patients were excluded for autoimmune disease history or systemic immunosuppression. Germline V gene sequence: CDR1 GTSNPN, CDR2 SVGIG (reference sequence). This CDR3 has 15 amino acids. Deletions cut 2 bases from V and 2 bases from J, with 16 bases between. This receptor was identified in an adult with an advanced solid tumor such as melanoma, head and neck, liver or kidney cancer. The chain joins TRBV30 to TRBJ2-7; D is possibly TRBD1 (6 bases). Material: CD4+ or CD8+ T cells sorted from blood, obtained in a trial of the OX40 agonist ivuxolimab. The CDR3 reads CAWSSLRTATYEQYF. CDR3 DNA sequence: TGTGCCTGGAGTTCCCTGAGGACAGCGACCTACGAGCAGTACTTC.